This entry lists 25 T cell receptor beta chains sequenced from one sample in a study. TCRdb itself ran the 5' RACE reads through MiXCR, one entry per CDR3 protein. This table holds about 54,000 distinct CDR3 sequences, approximately 17% found once. Sequencing was performed on naive CD4+ T cells sorted from blood. Regarding subset: naive CD4+ T cells, CD4+CD45RA+CD25-. These receptors were collected from a female donor with breast cancer.

The chain links TRBV5-1 to TRBJ1-3; D ambiguous. The CDR3 loop spans 15 amino acids. V lost 4 bases and J lost 0, with 11 bases in between. CDR1 is SGHRS, CDR2 YFSETQ, per germline. CDR3 in amino acids: CASSRGGISGNTIYF. The CDR3 DNA reads TGCGCCAGCAGCCGCGGAGGGATCTCTGGAAACACCATATATTTT.

This clonotype was counted only a few times. The V and J genes are TRBV5-1 and TRBJ2-5, with D unresolved. This CDR3 spans 15 amino acids. V was trimmed by 5 bases and J by 0 bases, leaving 14 bases between them. CDR1 is SGHRS and CDR2 is YFSETQ in the germline V gene. The CDR3 reads CASRPGYKYQETQYF. The CDR3 coding sequence is TGCGCCAGCAGACCGGGCTACAAGTACCAAGAGACCCAGTACTTC.

Note on this clonotype: A much bigger clone sits one base away, suggesting this may be a read error. The rearrangement links TRBV6-5 to TRBJ2-5, with TRBD2 matching over 8 bases. The CDR3 is made up of 15 amino acids. Germline-derived CDR1 and CDR2 are MNHEY and SVGAGI. V shed 4 bases and J 5 bases; nucleotides not matched to a gene: 9. The CDR3 protein is CASSFVTSEIETQYF. CDR3 bases: TGTGCCAGCAGTTTCGTGACTAGCGAGATTGAGACCCAGTACTTC.

Comments on this clonotype: This likely comes from a read error, as the CDR3 has no conserved phenylalanine or tryptophan at its end. The chain employs TRBV6-1 and TRBJ2-2, with 10 positions matching TRBD1. The CDR3 extends over 17 amino acids. Germline values: CDR1 MNHNS, CDR2 SASEGT. The V and J ends lost 1 base and 5 bases, in that order; junction bases with no gene match: 7. CDR3 nucleotides: TGTGCCAGCAGTGAAGTCCCCCGGACAGGGGGGACCGGGGAGCTGTTTATT. Residues: CASSEVPRTGGTGELFI.

The rearrangement links TRBV30 to TRBJ1-5; D is unclear. This CDR3 region has 13 residues. Germline CDR1 and CDR2: GTSNPN and SVGIG (reference sequence). Trimming left V 1 base short and J 5 bases short, with 9 bases between. The CDR3 nucleotides are TGTGCCTGGAGTGACGGTATGCATCAGCCCCAGCATTTT. This codes for CAWSDGMHQPQHF.

This chain connects TRBV28 to TRBJ2-7, with D possibly TRBD1 on 6 matching bases. This CDR3 is 15 amino acids long. Trimming cost V 3 bases and J 2 bases, with 14 bases left between them. CDR1 and CDR2 from the germline V gene are MDHEN and SYDVKM. This CDR3 reads CASSLVGQGTYEQYF. CDR3 DNA sequence: TGTGCCAGCAGTTTGGTCGGTCAGGGGACCTACGAGCAGTACTTC. Combining the CDR3 with reference TRBV28 and TRBJ2-7 gives the whole variable domain DVKVTQSSRYLVKRTGEKVFLECVQDMDHENMFWYRQDPGLGLRLIYFSYDVKMKEKGDIPEGYSVSREKKERFSLILESASTNQTSMYLCASSLVGQGTYEQYFGPGTRLTVT.

The chain is built from TRBV20-1 and TRBJ1-1, with TRBD1 matching 7 bases. After removal of 3 bases from V and 3 bases from J, the junction contained 10 bases not matched to a gene. The germline V gene has CDR1 DFQATT and CDR2 SNEGSKA (reference sequence). CDR3 length equals 15 residues. CDR3 DNA: TGCAGTGCTAGTCTGCGAGGGGGCGTCTACACTGAAGCTTTCTTT. Amino acids: CSASLRGGVYTEAFF.

This clonotype was seen many times. The genes are TRBV6-5 and TRBJ1-2; no clear D. CDR1 and CDR2 from the germline V gene are MNHEY and SVGAGI. The CDR3 totals 14 residues. V was clipped by 2 bases and J by 8 bases, with 15 bases between them. The CDR3 loop is CASSYGRMVKGYTF. DNA of the CDR3: TGTGCCAGCAGTTACGGCAGGATGGTGAAAGGCTACACCTTC.

This clonotype occurred many times. The chain uses TRBV7-9 and TRBJ1-2, with a weak D call TRBD1 (5 bases). This CDR3 region has 15 residues. Per the germline V gene, CDR1 is SEHNR and CDR2 is FQNEAQ (reference sequence). Trimming removed 6 bases from V and 3 bases from J, with 17 bases in between. DNA of the CDR3: TGTGCCAGCAGGGGGAATGGGGCCTACGACTATGGCTACACCTTC. Translating it yields CASRGNGAYDYGYTF.

A few counts support this clonotype. The chain recombines TRBV27 with TRBJ1-2, with D maybe TRBD1 (5 bases). The CDR3 spans 13 residues. Per the germline V gene, CDR1 is MNHEY and CDR2 is SMNVEV (reference sequence). The V and J ends lost 3 bases and 8 bases respectively, with 13 bases between them. This chain's CDR3 is CASSFSGGGGYTF. The CDR3 bases are TGTGCCAGCAGTTTTTCGGGGGGAGGAGGCTACACCTTC.

There are a few counts of this clonotype. The chain has TRBV4-1 and TRBJ2-2; no clear D. The ends were cut back, 1 base at V and 5 bases at J, with 8 bases in the middle. Germline V lookup: CDR1 MGHRA, CDR2 YSYEKL. CDR3 size: 14 residues. CDR3 sequence: CASSQAARTGELFF. In DNA, the CDR3 is TGCGCCAGCAGCCAAGCGGCTCGGACCGGGGAGCTGTTTTTT.

This clonotype was detected only a few times. The J gene is TRBJ2-5, the V gene TRBV20-1; TRBD2 matches at 12 bases. Germline assignment: CDR1 DFQATT and CDR2 SNEGSKA (reference sequence). Trimming at V came to 6 bases and at J to 5 bases, leaving 10 bases not matched to a gene. The CDR3 covers 15 residues. CDR3 amino acids: CSAQRTSGNPETQYF. CDR3 bases: TGCAGTGCCCAGAGGACTAGCGGGAACCCGGAGACCCAGTACTTC.

The chain combines TRBV5-1 with TRBJ2-1; D remains unclear. Trimming pared 4 bases from V and 9 bases from J, leaving 17 bases between. CDR3 size: 14 residues. CDR1 and CDR2 from the germline V gene are SGHRS and YFSETQ. The CDR3 DNA sequence: TGCGCCAGCAGCCCTTCGGGCCAACGAGGTGAGCAGTTCTTC. Translated: CASSPSGQRGEQFF.

This clonotype was seen many times. The genes are TRBV6-1 and TRBJ2-5, with D perhaps being TRBD1 or TRBD2 (5 bases each). This CDR3 comprises 13 residues. The germline V gene has CDR1 MNHNS and CDR2 SASEGT. The V end lost 8 bases, the J end lost 2 bases, and 12 bases lay between the germline ends. The CDR3 region has the DNA TGTGCCAGCTCCCGGGACGGACAAGAGACCCAGTACTTC. Residues: CASSRDGQETQYF.

This clonotype was observed many times. The chain carries TRBV7-2 and TRBJ2-2, with D perhaps being TRBD1 or TRBD2 (5 bases each). Trimming pared 8 bases from V and 7 bases from J, leaving 17 bases between. Germline V gene sequence: CDR1 SGHTA, CDR2 FQGNSA. The CDR3 extends over 14 amino acids. The CDR3 bases are TGTGCCAGCTCCCAAGGGACCACGGTCGGGGAGCTGTTTTTT. This translates into CASSQGTTVGELFF.

The table lists this clonotype with a few counts. J is TRBJ1-1 and V is TRBV4-2; 8 bases line up with TRBD1. This CDR3 spans 14 amino acids. The J segment lost 5 bases and the V segment lost 0 bases, leaving 2 bases of the junction unmatched. Germline CDR1 reads LGHNA; CDR2 reads YNFKEQ. DNA of the CDR3: TGTGCCAGCAGCCAAGATTGGACAGGGACTGAAGCTTTCTTT. Protein sequence: CASSQDWTGTEAFF.

About this clonotype itself: The conserved phenylalanine or tryptophan normally closing the CDR3 is absent here, so this likely arose from a read error. This chain joins TRBV5-1 and TRBJ2-7; tentatively, D is TRBD2 (5 bases). The ends were cut back, 10 bases at V and 6 bases at J, with 14 bases in the middle. Germline loops: CDR1 SGHRS, CDR2 YFSETQ. The CDR3 sequence is 11 residues long. This CDR3 reads CAPGGNPEQYL. The CDR3 region has the DNA TGCGCCCCCGGAGGCAATCCCGAGCAGTACCTC.

Concerning this clonotype itself: A much larger clone lies a single base off, so this may be a read error. CDR3 region: CSALSVGERDAKNIQYF. CDR3 in DNA: TGCAGCGCCCTCTCCGTCGGGGAGAGGGATGCCAAAAACATTCAGTACTTC. V and J are TRBV29-1 and TRBJ2-4; possibly TRBD2 for D (5 bases). V was pared by 7 bases and J by 1 base, with 23 bases between. This CDR3 region has 17 residues. CDR1 is SQVTM, CDR2 ANQGSEA, per germline.

The chain couples TRBV5-1 to TRBJ1-1; D remains ambiguous. Between the trimmed V and J ends, which lost 5 bases and 0 bases, there was a span of 8 bases. The CDR3 consists of 13 residues. Germline assignment: CDR1 SGHRS and CDR2 YFSETQ. The CDR3 is CASRTSMNTEAFF. CDR3 coding DNA: TGCGCCAGCAGAACTTCGATGAACACTGAAGCTTTCTTT.

This clonotype was counted a few times. This chain connects TRBV5-5 to TRBJ1-4; D is undetermined. Germline V gene sequence: CDR1 SGHKS, CDR2 YYEKEE (reference sequence). Trimming removed 0 bases from V and 10 bases from J, with 13 bases in between. The CDR3 runs 14 residues. As DNA, the CDR3 is TGTGCCAGCAGCTTGGCCGGTGAGGTTGGAAAACTGTTTTTT. As protein: CASSLAGEVGKLFF.

This chain links TRBV15 with TRBJ2-2; D is possibly TRBD1 or TRBD2 (5 bases each). V was clipped by 0 bases and J by 0 bases, with 11 bases between them. The CDR3 contains 17 residues. Germline CDR1 and CDR2: LNHNV and YYDKDF (reference sequence). This CDR3 reads CATSRDPGGTNTGELFF. The CDR3 DNA follows: TGTGCCACCAGCAGAGATCCTGGGGGTACGAACACCGGGGAGCTGTTTTTT.

This clonotype has ten or more counts. The chain uses TRBV19 and TRBJ1-6; tentatively, D is TRBD1 (6 bases). The germline gives CDR1 LNHDA, CDR2 SQIVND (reference sequence). Trimming removed 9 bases from V and 7 bases from J, with 19 bases in between. The CDR3 loop spans 15 amino acids. CDR3 sequence (DNA): TGTGCCAGCAGACAGGTCGACGGGCGGAATTCACCCCTCCACTTT. It yields the protein CASRQVDGRNSPLHF.

This clonotype was counted ten times or more. This rearrangement joins TRBV6-5 to TRBJ1-6; D ambiguous. Germline CDR1 reads MNHEY; CDR2 reads SVGAGI. Trimming removed 7 bases at V and 14 bases at J, with 18 bases between. The length of the CDR3 is 13 residues. The CDR3 protein is CASKRSFAETLHF. The CDR3, as DNA: TGTGCCAGCAAGAGGTCGTTTGCCGAAACCCTCCACTTT.

Only one count was recorded for this clonotype. The conserved final phenylalanine or tryptophan is absent from the CDR3, which likely points to a read error. V usage is TRBV18 and J usage is TRBJ1-6, with 8 nucleotides matching TRBD1. CDR3 length: 14 amino acids. The germline CDR1 and CDR2 sequences are KGHSH and LQKENI. J gave up 8 bases and V 6 bases, and 6 bases lay outside the gene matches. The CDR3 reads CASSPGQGDSPLHL. The CDR3 nucleotides are TGTGCCAGCTCGCCAGGACAGGGTGATTCACCCCTCCACCTT.

This clonotype has a handful of counts. The V call is TRBV12-5, the J call TRBJ1-5; D unresolved. From germline, CDR1 is LGHNT and CDR2 FRNRAP. The V and J ends lost 7 bases and 7 bases respectively, with 14 bases between them. CDR3 size: 13 residues. The DNA of the CDR3 is TGTGCTAGTGCCCCCACATACGGGCAGCCCCAGCATTTT. It encodes CASAPTYGQPQHF.